This T cell receptor (beta chain) was captured by sequencing in a study of cytomegalovirus exposure and HLA in healthy donors. Background on the study: Previous work identified roughly 120 million unique TCR beta sequences from 150 million to 200 million T cells.

The CDR3 length is 17 residues. Looked up from germline, CDR1 is SGHNT and CDR2 is YYREEE (reference sequence). Of note for this clone: Its antigen is as yet unknown.

The study, taken as a whole, reports: Many donors carried some public TCRs, although rarity characterized most TCR sequences. Previously analyzed data showed that most TCR beta V segments were productive at a frequency of about 90% or about 30%. Within the data, a cluster of highly shared sequence variants was likely a sequencing artifact.

60 Vbeta and 13 Jbeta primers were used in PCR. Assay used: immunoSEQ multiplex PCR; TCRdb lists only in-frame clones, some missing. The table lists under 200,000 clones. What was sequenced was PBMCs. The chain uses TRBV5-4 and TRBJ2-5; 8 nucleotides align to TRBD2. The tail of the sequence fits TRBJ2-7 better, so the J call may be wrong. The receptor was isolated from a man aged 25 to 40 in good health and CMV-seronegative. This chain's CDR3 is CASSPRGGLAGGNEQYF. CDR3 in DNA: TGTGCCAGCAGCCCCCGAGGGGGTCTAGCGGGCGGTAACGAGCAGTACTTC.